This passage covers 31 T cell receptor beta chains from one sample sequenced in a study of blood T cells in healthy people across ages. Together with a sample-barcoded 5' primer, a J-beta primer mix was included in a second PCR lasting about 7 to 11 cycles. TCRdb independently ran MiXCR on the 5' RACE reads; one entry per CDR3 protein. This table has around 500,000 distinct CDR3 sequences, 40% to 50% appearing once. The material sequenced was blood. These receptors were taken from a man of 80 years or more in good health.

The chain carries TRBV5-1 and TRBJ2-2; no reliable D call. The CDR3 has 13 residues. Trimming removed 0 bases at V and 7 bases at J, with 7 bases between. CDR1 SGHRS and CDR2 YFSETQ come from the germline V gene. CDR3 sequence (DNA): TGCGCCAGCAGCTTGGCTACAGACGGGGAGCTGTTTTTT. Translating gives CASSLATDGELFF.

This clonotype was recorded once. This chain connects TRBV20-1 to TRBJ2-3, with D tentatively TRBD2 (6 bases). The CDR3 has 15 residues. Germline V gives CDR1 DFQATT, CDR2 SNEGSKA (reference sequence). The germline V and J ends were trimmed by 6 bases and 9 bases, with 25 bases remaining between them. CDR3 sequence (DNA): TGCAGTGCCCCCTACGCAGCGATCCAGGAGGGCACGCAGTATTTT. This sequence encodes CSAPYAAIQEGTQYF.

The CDR3: CASSLGGTYGYTF. CDR3 bases: TGTGCCAGCAGTTTAGGAGGGACTTATGGCTACACCTTC. This rearrangement joins TRBV28 to TRBJ1-2, with D tentatively TRBD1 (5 bases). V was pared by 2 bases and J by 5 bases, with 9 bases between. CDR3 length: 13 residues. CDR1 and CDR2 from the germline V gene are MDHEN and SYDVKM.

There are a few counts of this clonotype. This chain links TRBV28 with TRBJ2-3; D may be TRBD1 or TRBD2 (5 bases each). V shed 7 bases and J shed 7 bases, with 15 bases lying between them. The CDR3 runs to 13 residues. In germline, CDR1 is MDHEN, CDR2 SYDVKM. The CDR3 sequence is CASTQPGTNTQYF. CDR3 nucleotide sequence: TGTGCCAGCACCCAACCCGGGACCAATACGCAGTATTTT. Filled out from reference TRBV28 and TRBJ2-3, the complete variable domain reads DVKVTQSSRYLVKRTGEKVFLECVQDMDHENMFWYRQDPGLGLRLIYFSYDVKMKEKGDIPEGYSVSREKKERFSLILESASTNQTSMYLCASTQPGTNTQYFGPGTRLTVL.

This clonotype was counted only a few times. This chain connects TRBV6-2 or TRBV6-3 to TRBJ1-6; 7 nucleotides line up with TRBD1. Germline V CDR1 and CDR2: MNHEY, SVGEGT. The CDR3 length is 14 residues. J was trimmed by 9 bases and V by 4 bases; bases with no gene match: 6. The CDR3 reads CASSSRQGGSPLHF. As DNA, the CDR3 is TGTGCCAGCAGTTCGAGACAGGGAGGTTCACCCCTCCACTTT.

This chain connects TRBV14 to TRBJ2-1; D unresolved. Between the trimmed V and J ends, which lost 4 bases and 5 bases, there was a span of 9 bases. CDR3 length: 13 amino acids. Germline V gene lookup returns CDR1 SGHDN and CDR2 FVKESK. CDR3 residues: CASSPIRDNEQFF. CDR3 sequence (DNA): TGTGCCAGCAGCCCTATCCGGGACAATGAGCAGTTCTTC.

A note on this clonotype: A much more abundant neighbour one base away suggests this may be a read error. V and J are TRBV6-6 and TRBJ2-7; tentatively, D is TRBD1 (5 bases). V lost 2 bases and J lost 0, with 14 bases in between. The CDR3 has 16 amino acids. CDR1 and CDR2 (germline): MNHNY, SVGAGI (reference sequence). CDR3 region: CASSYQAGLSSYEQYF. The CDR3 DNA follows: TGTGCCAGCAGTTACCAGGCAGGGCTTAGCTCCTACGAGCAGTACTTC.

The chain joins TRBV7-2 to TRBJ2-1; 12 bases map to TRBD2. Germline CDR1 SGHTA, CDR2 FQGNSA. Trimming removed 5 bases from V and 8 bases from J; junction bases left unmatched: 10. This CDR3 has 16 residues. CDR3 sequence (DNA): TGTGCCAGCAGCCCAAGACTAGCGGGAGCCAGCGATGAGCAGTTCTTC. Protein: CASSPRLAGASDEQFF. Filled out from reference TRBV7-2 and TRBJ2-1, the complete variable domain reads GAGVSQSPSNKVTEKGKDVELRCDPISGHTALYWYRQSLGQGLEFLIYFQGNSAPDKSGLPSDRFSAERTGGSVSTLTIQRTQQEDSAVYLCASSPRLAGASDEQFFGPGTRLTVL.

The chain recombines TRBV5-1 with TRBJ1-5, with 10 bases aligning to TRBD1. Germline V CDR1 and CDR2: SGHRS, YFSETQ. V dropped 0 bases and J dropped 3; count of bases not matched to a gene: 3. There are 16 residues in the CDR3. The CDR3 DNA follows: TGCGCCAGCAGCTTGGGGGACAGGGGCGACAATCAGCCCCAGCATTTT. This gives the protein CASSLGDRGDNQPQHF.

The chain employs TRBV9 and TRBJ2-1; the D gene is possibly TRBD2 (6 bases). The CDR3 is 16 amino acids. Germline CDR1 and CDR2: SGDLS and YYNGEE. V lost 0 bases and J 8 bases, leaving 18 bases between the germline ends. The chain's CDR3 is CASSVGPGLSPHEQFF. CDR3 nucleotide sequence: TGTGCCAGCAGCGTAGGACCGGGACTCAGTCCTCATGAGCAGTTCTTC.

The genes are TRBV7-2 and TRBJ2-7, with 7 bases lining up with TRBD1. CDR1 and CDR2 (germline): SGHTA, FQGNSA. CDR3 length: 14 residues. The V gene end was trimmed by 8 bases and the J gene end by 4 bases; junction bases not matched to a gene: 11. The CDR3 DNA follows: TGTGCCAGCGACAGTGGGAAGGGGGCGTACGAGCAGTACTTC. Encoded protein: CASDSGKGAYEQYF.

J is TRBJ2-5 and V is TRBV18; perhaps TRBD1 as D (8 bases). The CDR3 has 17 residues. The germline V and J ends were trimmed by 1 base and 2 bases, with 17 bases remaining between them. Germline CDR1 is KGHSH and CDR2 is LQKENI. In DNA form, the CDR3 reads TGTGCCAGCTCACCACGGTCGGGAGGACAGGGACAAGAGACCCAGTACTTC. The encoded protein is CASSPRSGGQGQETQYF.

This chain connects TRBV20-1 to TRBJ2-1; perhaps TRBD2 as D (6 bases). Germline-derived CDR1 and CDR2 are DFQATT and SNEGSKA (reference sequence). The V end was cut by 3 bases, the J end by 1 base, with 13 bases between. This CDR3 spans 15 amino acids. In DNA, the CDR3 is TGCAGTGCTAGTCGCCATAGCGGTTCCTACAATGAGCAGTTCTTC. Protein product: CSASRHSGSYNEQFF.

This clonotype was found a few times. The gene calls are TRBV20-1 and TRBJ2-7; D may be TRBD2 (5 bases). Germline CDR1 DFQATT, CDR2 SNEGSKA (reference sequence). The CDR3 is made up of 13 amino acids. Trimming pared 2 bases from V and 6 bases from J, leaving 14 bases between. The CDR3 is CSARPRRLPEQYF. The CDR3 coding sequence is TGCAGTGCTAGACCCAGGAGGCTACCCGAGCAGTACTTC.

This clonotype was seen only a few times. J is TRBJ2-3 and V is TRBV2, with D hard to call. Trimming cost V 4 bases and J 8 bases, with 22 bases left between them. Germline V gene lookup returns CDR1 SNHLY and CDR2 FYNNEI. The CDR3 has 16 amino acids. The DNA of the CDR3 is TGTGCCAGCAGTGCTATGTCGGTGGCTGCCCATGGTACGCAGTATTTT. Protein sequence: CASSAMSVAAHGTQYF.

V and J are TRBV7-3 and TRBJ2-3; 8 nucleotides match TRBD2. CDR3 length: 14 amino acids. Germline V CDR1 and CDR2: SGHTA, FQGTGA. The J segment lost 4 bases and the V segment lost 5 bases, leaving 5 bases of the junction unmatched. CDR3 residues: CASSISGSADTQYF. CDR3 coding DNA: TGTGCCAGCAGCATAAGCGGGAGCGCAGATACGCAGTATTTT.

V usage is TRBV18 and J usage is TRBJ1-2; D gene unclear. The CDR3 loop spans 14 amino acids. The ends were cut back, 2 bases at V and 7 bases at J, with 14 bases in the middle. Germline-derived CDR1 and CDR2 are KGHSH and LQKENI. CDR3 in DNA: TGTGCCAGCTCACCAGGGCACGGGGTTCGTGGCTACACCTTC. This gives the protein CASSPGHGVRGYTF.

The chain employs TRBV12-3 or TRBV12-4 and TRBJ1-2, with D uncertain. This CDR3 is 13 amino acids long. V shed 6 bases and J shed 8 bases, with 16 bases lying between them. The CDR3 protein is CASRAPGEGGYTF. DNA of the CDR3: TGTGCCAGCAGGGCCCCCGGGGAAGGGGGCTACACCTTC.

The chain joins TRBV6-6 to TRBJ1-2; TRBD1 is a possible D gene (6 bases). V shed 6 bases and J shed 4 bases, with 15 bases lying between them. The CDR3 has 14 amino acids. The germline V gene has CDR1 MNHNY and CDR2 SVGAGI (reference sequence). The CDR3 coding sequence is TGTGCCAGCAGATCGACCCAGGGGACCTATGGCTACACCTTC. It encodes CASRSTQGTYGYTF.

The chain joins TRBV20-1 to TRBJ2-1; D may match TRBD1 or TRBD2 (6 bases each). Germline assignment: CDR1 DFQATT and CDR2 SNEGSKA (reference sequence). The CDR3 loop spans 14 amino acids. Deletions cut 6 bases from V and 9 bases from J, with 21 bases between. The CDR3: CSAEGGRQLGEQFF. The CDR3 DNA follows: TGCAGTGCAGAGGGGGGACGACAGCTCGGTGAGCAGTTCTTC.

The chain uses TRBV6-5 and TRBJ2-5; a possible D gene is TRBD2 (6 bases). Trimming stripped 6 bases from V and 7 bases from J, with 24 bases between. The CDR3 is made up of 16 amino acids. The germline V gene encodes CDR1 MNHEY and CDR2 SVGAGI. The CDR3 coding sequence is TGTGCCAGCAGCAAAGTCAAAGGGACTGGCACAGGGACCCAGTACTTC. This translates into CASSKVKGTGTGTQYF.

CDR3 in amino acids: CASSQAGTFTDTQYF. The CDR3 DNA reads TGCGCCAGCAGCCAAGCCGGGACTTTCACAGATACGCAGTATTTT. This chain links TRBV4-1 with TRBJ2-3; D perhaps matches TRBD2 (6 bases). Looked up from germline, CDR1 is MGHRA and CDR2 is YSYEKL. CDR3 length: 15 amino acids. Trimming took off 1 base at V and 2 bases at J, with 10 bases between the two ends.

This clonotype has just a few counts. The rearrangement joins TRBV20-1 to TRBJ2-7; 8 bases fit TRBD1. CDR3 length equals 15 residues. Looked up from germline, CDR1 is DFQATT and CDR2 is SNEGSKA (reference sequence). Trimming removed 3 bases from V and 1 base from J; junction bases left unmatched: 8. Here the CDR3 reads CSARRGTGWSYEQYF. The CDR3 nucleotides are TGCAGTGCTAGGAGGGGGACAGGTTGGTCCTACGAGCAGTACTTC.

This chain uses TRBV29-1 with TRBJ2-1; TRBD2 aligns across 7 bases. The CDR3 runs to 15 residues. Germline V CDR1 and CDR2: SQVTM, ANQGSEA. With 7 bases clipped from V and 3 bases from J, the junction kept 12 bases outside the gene matches. This CDR3 is CSAPAEKRGYNEQFF. The CDR3 region has the DNA TGCAGCGCCCCGGCCGAGAAGCGGGGCTACAATGAGCAGTTCTTC.

This clonotype was counted at least ten times. The V gene is TRBV6-6, the J gene TRBJ1-1; 11 nucleotides line up with TRBD1. Trimming removed 4 bases from V and 2 bases from J; junction bases left unmatched: 3. The CDR3 covers 15 residues. The V gene's germline CDR1 is MNHNY and CDR2 SVGAGI (reference sequence). The CDR3 protein is CASSLRTGGNTEAFF. CDR3 nucleotide sequence: TGTGCCAGCAGTTTGCGGACAGGGGGCAACACTGAAGCTTTCTTT.

The chain recombines TRBV2 with TRBJ2-1; D is perhaps TRBD1 or TRBD2 (5 bases each). CDR1 and CDR2 from the germline V gene are SNHLY and FYNNEI. The CDR3 is 16 amino acids. V was pared by 6 bases and J by 4 bases, with 19 bases between. The CDR3 sequence: CASRSPGRALYNEQFF. Here the CDR3 DNA reads TGTGCCAGCAGATCACCGGGACGAGCGCTTTACAATGAGCAGTTCTTC.

The J gene is TRBJ2-7, the V gene TRBV20-1; TRBD2 matches at 7 bases. Germline-derived CDR1 and CDR2 are DFQATT and SNEGSKA (reference sequence). The J segment lost 2 bases and the V segment lost 3 bases, leaving 10 bases of the junction unmatched. The CDR3 consists of 15 residues. This chain's CDR3 is CSASGWAGVAYEQYF. Written as DNA, the CDR3 is TGCAGTGCTAGTGGGTGGGCGGGGGTGGCCTACGAGCAGTACTTC.

A single count supports this clonotype. J is TRBJ2-6 and V is TRBV12-3 or TRBV12-4; D is perhaps TRBD1 (6 bases). CDR3 length: 17 amino acids. V lost 6 bases to trimming and J lost 0 bases, with 15 bases between them. The CDR3 reads CASSRQGSLSGANVLTF. DNA for the CDR3: TGTGCCAGCAGCCGGCAGGGGTCCCTCTCTGGGGCCAACGTCCTGACTTTC.

Only a few counts were recorded for this clonotype. Just one base apart from a much larger clone, this may be a read error. The rearrangement joins TRBV28 to TRBJ2-1; either TRBD1 or TRBD2 may fit D (6 bases each). The DNA end is a closer match to TRBJ2-7, so the J assignment may be wrong. CDR1 is MDHEN and CDR2 is SYDVKM in the germline V gene. This CDR3 spans 15 amino acids. CDR3 region: CASETRGDSYNEQYF. The CDR3 nucleotides are TGTGCCAGCGAAACTAGGGGGGACTCCTACAATGAGCAGTACTTC.

V is TRBV4-3 and J is TRBJ2-1, with D unclear. Trimming cost V 3 bases and J 8 bases, with 14 bases left between them. The CDR3 runs to 14 residues. Germline V gene data show CDR1 as LGHNA and CDR2 as YSLEER. CDR3 region: CASSHQRLSDEQFF. DNA of the CDR3: TGCGCCAGCAGCCACCAGCGTCTGTCCGATGAGCAGTTCTTC.

This clonotype appeared a few times. V usage is TRBV12-3 or TRBV12-4 and J usage is TRBJ2-1; 7 bases fit TRBD1. The CDR3 sequence is 16 residues long. J lost 4 bases, V lost 6 bases, and 12 bases had no gene match. Here the CDR3 reads CASSPPPAGGYNEQFF. The DNA of the CDR3 is TGTGCCAGCAGCCCTCCTCCGGCAGGGGGATACAATGAGCAGTTCTTC.